A single sample is the source of the 22 T cell receptor beta chains below, sequenced in a study of blood T cell repertoires in COVID-19. Profiled with immunoSEQ multiplex PCR; TCRdb holds only in-frame clones, not every one. The sample has 150,000 to 200,000 clones; approximately 80% are singletons. The source material was peripheral blood. Every receptor here comes from a human donor in a cohort sampled during active COVID-19.

The CDR3 DNA follows: TGTGCCAGCAGCCGAGAGGCCGGAGCGAATGAAAAACTGTTTTTT. Amino acid sequence: CASSREAGANEKLFF. The rearrangement joins TRBV7-9 to TRBJ1-4; D gene unclear. The CDR3 covers 15 residues. V was cut by 5 bases and J by 5 bases, with 15 bases left in between. In germline, CDR1 is SEHNR, CDR2 FQNEAQ (reference sequence).

The genes are TRBV7-9 and TRBJ2-3; 15 bases align to TRBD2. This CDR3 is built from 17 residues. CDR1 and CDR2 from the germline V gene are SEHNR and FQNEAQ (reference sequence). J gave up 3 bases and V 5 bases, and 6 bases lay outside the gene matches. The CDR3 sequence is CASSPGLAGGPTDTQYF. The CDR3 coding sequence is TGTGCCAGCAGCCCAGGACTAGCGGGGGGGCCAACAGATACGCAGTATTTT.

This clone was counted between two and nine times. The chain carries TRBV5-4 and TRBJ1-2; 9 nucleotides match TRBD1. Germline CDR1 and CDR2: SGHNT and YYREEE (reference sequence). The CDR3 sequence is 15 residues long. Trimming took 3 bases from V and 3 from J; bases not matched to a gene: 6. The chain's CDR3 is CASSSGQGGYYGYTF. CDR3 in DNA: TGTGCCAGCAGCTCGGGACAGGGAGGTTACTATGGCTACACCTTC.

The V call is TRBV6-6, the J call TRBJ1-1, with a tentative D call TRBD1 (6 bases). Trimming cost V 2 bases and J 6 bases, with 7 bases left between them. This CDR3 spans 12 amino acids. Germline V gene sequence: CDR1 MNHNY, CDR2 SVGAGI (reference sequence). As DNA, the CDR3 is TGTGCCAGCAGTTACGCAGGGGCTGAAGCTTTCTTT. Translating it yields CASSYAGAEAFF.

A single count supports this clone. This chain links TRBV9 with TRBJ2-2, with TRBD1 matching 9 bases. Trimming at V came to 7 bases and at J to 5 bases, leaving 9 bases not matched to a gene. The CDR3 has 15 residues. Germline CDR1 and CDR2: SGDLS and YYNGEE. The DNA for the CDR3 is TGTGCCAGCTTCGGGACAGGGCTGCGGACCGGGGAGCTGTTTTTT. This gives the protein CASFGTGLRTGELFF.

The V and J genes are TRBV19 and TRBJ2-3, with 9 bases aligning to TRBD2. With 4 bases clipped from V and 1 base from J, the junction kept 3 bases outside the gene matches. The CDR3 has 15 residues. CDR1 is LNHDA, CDR2 SQIVND, per germline (reference sequence). The CDR3 DNA reads as TGTGCCAGTAGTACAGTAGCGGGGGGCACAGATACGCAGTATTTT. Protein sequence: CASSTVAGGTDTQYF.

The chain employs TRBV15 and TRBJ1-6; D possibly corresponds to TRBD1 (6 bases). Deletions cut 0 bases from V and 8 bases from J, with 11 bases between. In germline, CDR1 is LNHNV, CDR2 YYDKDF (reference sequence). This CDR3 is built from 15 residues. CDR3 loop: CATSRDRGRHSPLHF. The CDR3 DNA sequence: TGTGCCACCAGCAGAGACAGGGGAAGGCATTCACCCCTCCACTTT.

This clone has more than one count but fewer than ten. CDR3 sequence: CASSRDSNSPLHF. The CDR3 DNA reads TGTGCCAGCAGCCGGGACAGCAATTCACCCCTCCACTTT. The genes are TRBV11-2 and TRBJ1-6, with TRBD1 matching over 7 bases. Germline-derived CDR1 and CDR2 are SGHAT and FQNNGV. The CDR3 consists of 13 residues. Trimming removed 5 bases from V and 7 bases from J; junction bases left unmatched: 2.

The chain uses TRBV13 and TRBJ2-7; no definite D call. CDR1 and CDR2 from the germline V gene are PRHDT and FYEKMQ (reference sequence). Trimming stripped 6 bases from V and 1 base from J, with 10 bases between. CDR3 length equals 13 residues. CDR3 residues: CASRLRSSYEQYF. In DNA, the CDR3 is TGTGCCAGCAGGTTAAGGAGTTCCTACGAGCAGTACTTC.

The chain is built from TRBV30 and TRBJ2-1; D might be TRBD1 (5 bases). Trimming shortened V by 0 bases and J by 3 bases, and 6 bases separated the two germline ends. This CDR3 spans 13 amino acids. CDR1 is GTSNPN and CDR2 is SVGIG in the germline V gene (reference sequence). The CDR3 nucleotides read TGTGCCTGGAGTGTAGGGGTCTACAATGAGCAGTTCTTC. Its translation is CAWSVGVYNEQFF. The full variable domain, completed using reference TRBV30 and TRBJ2-1, is SQTIHQWPATLVQPVGSPLSLECTVEGTSNPNLYWYRQAAGRGLQLLFYSVGIGQISSEVPQNLSASRPQDRQFILSSKKLLLSDSGFYLCAWSVGVYNEQFFGPGTRLTVL.

In its sample, this clone was seen once. V is TRBV5-4 and J is TRBJ2-6; TRBD1 agrees at 8 bases. V was pared by 5 bases and J by 1 base, with 8 bases of the junction left unmatched. Germline loops: CDR1 SGHNT, CDR2 YYREEE (reference sequence). The CDR3 runs to 17 residues. The CDR3 loop reads CASSWDRIESGANVLTF. Here the CDR3 DNA reads TGTGCCAGCAGTTGGGACAGGATTGAATCTGGGGCCAACGTCCTGACTTTC.

The V call is TRBV30, the J call TRBJ1-1; a weak D match, TRBD1 (5 bases). Per germline, CDR1 GTSNPN and CDR2 SVGIG (reference sequence). The CDR3 is 12 amino acids. The germline V and J ends were trimmed by 6 bases and 6 bases, with 14 bases remaining between them. The CDR3 sequence: CACPKPGAEAFF. The CDR3 nucleotides read TGTGCCTGCCCTAAGCCGGGGGCTGAAGCTTTCTTT. Based on the CDR3 plus reference TRBV30 and TRBJ1-1, the full variable domain is SQTIHQWPATLVQPVGSPLSLECTVEGTSNPNLYWYRQAAGRGLQLLFYSVGIGQISSEVPQNLSASRPQDRQFILSSKKLLLSDSGFYLCACPKPGAEAFFGQGTRLTVV.

The chain has TRBV5-4 and TRBJ2-3; 8 bases fit TRBD1. After removal of 0 bases from V and 3 bases from J, the junction contained 12 bases not matched to a gene. The CDR3 has 18 amino acids. Germline CDR1 reads SGHNT; CDR2 reads YYREEE (reference sequence). As DNA, the CDR3 is TGTGCCAGCAGCTTGGATCCGGCAGGGGGCGCGACTACAGATACGCAGTATTTT. Its protein product is CASSLDPAGGATTDTQYF.

The J gene is TRBJ2-5, the V gene TRBV6-5, with D possibly TRBD2 on 6 matching bases. Trimming shortened V by 6 bases and J by 7 bases, and 21 bases separated the two germline ends. This CDR3 region has 15 residues. Germline CDR1 MNHEY, CDR2 SVGAGI. The CDR3 here is CASSGRDWPNGTQYF. The CDR3 coding sequence is TGTGCCAGCAGCGGCAGGGACTGGCCGAACGGGACCCAGTACTTC.

A word on this clone: Other DNA sequences from this sample encode an identical CDR3 as well. The CDR3 loop reads CASSLGGTENTEAFF. In DNA form, the CDR3 reads TGCGCCAGCAGCTTGGGCGGGACAGAGAACACTGAAGCTTTCTTT. The gene calls are TRBV5-1 and TRBJ1-1; TRBD1 agrees at 7 bases. The germline CDR1 and CDR2 sequences are SGHRS and YFSETQ. The V and J ends lost 0 bases and 1 base, in that order; junction bases with no gene match: 3. The CDR3 extends over 15 amino acids.

The CDR3 bases are TGTGCCAGCAGCTTAGATTTGGGACAGGGATACAATGAGCAGTTCTTC. Translated, it gives CASSLDLGQGYNEQFF. V gene TRBV7-9 combines with J gene TRBJ2-1, with 9 positions matching TRBD1. Trimming took 1 base from V and 4 from J; bases not matched to a gene: 5. Germline CDR1 is SEHNR and CDR2 is FQNEAQ (reference sequence). The CDR3 has 16 residues. The variable domain in full, with the rest retrieved from reference TRBV7-9 and TRBJ2-1, is DTGVSQNPRHKITKRGQNVTFRCDPISEHNRLYWYRQTLGQGPEFLTYFQNEAQLEKSRLLSDRFSAERPKGSFSTLEIQRTEQGDSAMYLCASSLDLGQGYNEQFFGPGTRLTVL.

The genes are TRBV5-6 and TRBJ2-3; D possibly corresponds to TRBD2 (6 bases). V was clipped by 2 bases and J by 2 bases, with 9 bases between them. Germline V lookup: CDR1 SGHDT, CDR2 YYEEEE. This CDR3 is 14 amino acids long. This chain's CDR3 is CASSFGTLTDTQYF. CDR3 DNA: TGTGCCAGCAGCTTCGGGACTCTCACAGATACGCAGTATTTT.

CDR3 in amino acids: CASSWDTYEQYF. The CDR3 region has the DNA TGTGCCAGCAGCTGGGACACCTACGAGCAGTACTTC. The gene calls are TRBV12-3 or TRBV12-4 and TRBJ2-7; possibly TRBD1 for D (6 bases). V dropped 6 bases and J dropped 2 bases, with 8 bases sitting between them. The CDR3 sequence is 12 residues long.

The chain employs TRBV27 and TRBJ2-5; D is perhaps TRBD2 (5 bases). CDR1 and CDR2 (germline): MNHEY, SMNVEV (reference sequence). V dropped 0 bases and J dropped 1 base, with 9 bases sitting between them. The length of the CDR3 is 15 residues. The chain's CDR3 is CASSLSVGIQETQYF. DNA of the CDR3: TGTGCCAGCAGTTTATCGGTCGGGATCCAAGAGACCCAGTACTTC.

The chain recombines TRBV6-5 with TRBJ1-3; D is unresolved. The V end was cut by 5 bases, the J end by 0 bases, with 11 bases between. CDR3 size: 15 residues. CDR1 and CDR2 from the germline V gene are MNHEY and SVGAGI. The CDR3 sequence: CASSIEVSSGNTIYF. CDR3 DNA sequence: TGTGCCAGCAGTATCGAGGTGAGCTCTGGAAACACCATATATTTT.

The V and J genes are TRBV4-1 and TRBJ2-7; 11 bases match TRBD2. The CDR3 is made up of 15 amino acids. Trimming cost V 4 bases and J 0 bases; bases outside gene matches: 2. Germline V gene data show CDR1 as MGHRA and CDR2 as YSYEKL. The CDR3 nucleotides read TGCGCCAGCAGCCCCCTAGCGGGGGGCTCCTACGAGCAGTACTTC. Its translation is CASSPLAGGSYEQYF.

The CDR3 bases are TGCGCCAGCAGCTTGACGGCGGATTCACAAGAGACCCAGTACTTC. It is translated as CASSLTADSQETQYF. V and J are TRBV5-1 and TRBJ2-5; D gene unclear. Germline values: CDR1 SGHRS, CDR2 YFSETQ. V lost 1 base and J lost 2, with 12 bases in between. This CDR3 region has 15 residues.